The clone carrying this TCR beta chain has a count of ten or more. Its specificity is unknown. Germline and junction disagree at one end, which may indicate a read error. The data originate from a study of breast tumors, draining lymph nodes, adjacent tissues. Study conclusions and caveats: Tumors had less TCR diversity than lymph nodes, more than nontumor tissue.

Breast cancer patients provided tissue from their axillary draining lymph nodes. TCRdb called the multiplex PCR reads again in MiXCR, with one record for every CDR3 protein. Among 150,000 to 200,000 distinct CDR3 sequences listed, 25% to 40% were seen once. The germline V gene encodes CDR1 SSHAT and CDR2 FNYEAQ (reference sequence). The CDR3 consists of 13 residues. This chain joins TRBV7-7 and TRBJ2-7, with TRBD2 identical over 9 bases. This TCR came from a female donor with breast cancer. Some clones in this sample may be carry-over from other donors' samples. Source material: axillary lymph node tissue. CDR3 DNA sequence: TGTGCTAGCAGCCCAGTCGCTAGCGGGAAGCAGTACTTC. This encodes CASSPVASGKQYF.